Detailed here is one TCR beta chain. The source of the sample is a study of blood T cell repertoires in COVID-19. V was trimmed by 4 bases and J by 8 bases, leaving 14 bases between them. The CDR3 length is 13 residues. CDR1 is MRHNA and CDR2 is SNTAGT in the germline V gene. Sequenced by immunoSEQ multiplex PCR; TCRdb stores in-frame clones only, minus some. The sample carries 200,000 or so clones, about 85% recorded once. The chain recombines TRBV6-4 with TRBJ1-2, with D tentatively TRBD1 (5 bases). This TCR was sampled from a woman aged 25 to 45 who had recovered from COVID-19. Sequencing was carried out using PBMCs or T cells enriched from blood (not recorded which). CDR3 amino acids: CASSAHRGTGYTF. CDR3 coding DNA: TGTGCCAGCAGTGCTCATAGGGGTACGGGCTACACCTTC.